This TCR beta chain stems from a study of T cells in localized non-small cell lung cancer. The protocol was immunoSEQ multiplex PCR, while the TCRdb copy is restricted to in-frame clones and leaves out a portion. The sample includes 90,000 or so clones, 80% to 90% of them seen just once. This clone occurred once. Its antigen is not identified. Trimming took off 4 bases at V and 9 bases at J, with 23 bases between the two ends. The germline V gene has CDR1 SGHNT and CDR2 YYREEE (reference sequence). The CDR3 extends over 15 amino acids. Points from the study as a whole: Uninvolved adjacent lung showed higher T cell clonality than tumor. Appearance in adjacent lung was seen for a median about 58 of the top 100 tumor clones. Higher blood T cell density tracked longer overall survival.

The clonotype originates from a man between 40 and 70 years old with stage I squamous cell lung carcinoma. The source was peripheral blood, collected before any cancer treatment. The chain employs TRBV5-4 and TRBJ2-7; TRBD1 or TRBD2 may be the D gene (5 bases each). CDR3 bases: TGTGCCAGCAGCCGTGGAGATGGGGGTTACCTATTGCAGTACTTC. This sequence encodes CASSRGDGGYLLQYF. Combining the CDR3 with reference TRBV5-4 and TRBJ2-7 gives the whole variable domain ETGVTQSPTHLIKTRGQQVTLRCSSQSGHNTVSWYQQALGQGPQFIFQYYREEENGRGNFPPRFSGLQFPNYSSELNVNALELDDSALYLCASSRGDGGYLLQYFGPGTRLTVT.